This T cell receptor (beta chain) was recovered during a study of cytomegalovirus exposure and HLA in healthy donors. Study-wide findings and caveats: TCR beta chains numbering some 160 were designated cytomegalovirus-associated.

A remark on this clone: No antigen is known for it.

V dropped 3 bases and J dropped 5 bases, with 12 bases sitting between them. The CDR3 contains 14 residues. Germline CDR1 reads MNHEY; CDR2 reads SMNVEV (reference sequence). Amplification used 60 Vbeta primers and 13 Jbeta primers. Per the authors' pipeline: Later work found about 80 million unique TCR beta chains, with 9.5 million to 11 million shared. Sequencing was performed with immunoSEQ multiplex PCR; in TCRdb, only in-frame clones are kept and a portion is missing. That table furnishes V, J and clone size, whereas the DNA furnished D and trimming. This sample carries about 130,000 clones, roughly 77% of them seen once, and the ten largest clones take approximately 0.99%.

V usage is TRBV27 and J usage is TRBJ2-3, with D tentatively TRBD2 (6 bases). The sample consisted of PBMCs. This receptor was taken from a woman aged 25-40 years in good health and CMV-seronegative. The CDR3 here is CASSFKVGGDTQYF. In nucleotides, the CDR3 is TGTGCCAGCAGTTTTAAGGTCGGGGGAGATACGCAGTATTTT.